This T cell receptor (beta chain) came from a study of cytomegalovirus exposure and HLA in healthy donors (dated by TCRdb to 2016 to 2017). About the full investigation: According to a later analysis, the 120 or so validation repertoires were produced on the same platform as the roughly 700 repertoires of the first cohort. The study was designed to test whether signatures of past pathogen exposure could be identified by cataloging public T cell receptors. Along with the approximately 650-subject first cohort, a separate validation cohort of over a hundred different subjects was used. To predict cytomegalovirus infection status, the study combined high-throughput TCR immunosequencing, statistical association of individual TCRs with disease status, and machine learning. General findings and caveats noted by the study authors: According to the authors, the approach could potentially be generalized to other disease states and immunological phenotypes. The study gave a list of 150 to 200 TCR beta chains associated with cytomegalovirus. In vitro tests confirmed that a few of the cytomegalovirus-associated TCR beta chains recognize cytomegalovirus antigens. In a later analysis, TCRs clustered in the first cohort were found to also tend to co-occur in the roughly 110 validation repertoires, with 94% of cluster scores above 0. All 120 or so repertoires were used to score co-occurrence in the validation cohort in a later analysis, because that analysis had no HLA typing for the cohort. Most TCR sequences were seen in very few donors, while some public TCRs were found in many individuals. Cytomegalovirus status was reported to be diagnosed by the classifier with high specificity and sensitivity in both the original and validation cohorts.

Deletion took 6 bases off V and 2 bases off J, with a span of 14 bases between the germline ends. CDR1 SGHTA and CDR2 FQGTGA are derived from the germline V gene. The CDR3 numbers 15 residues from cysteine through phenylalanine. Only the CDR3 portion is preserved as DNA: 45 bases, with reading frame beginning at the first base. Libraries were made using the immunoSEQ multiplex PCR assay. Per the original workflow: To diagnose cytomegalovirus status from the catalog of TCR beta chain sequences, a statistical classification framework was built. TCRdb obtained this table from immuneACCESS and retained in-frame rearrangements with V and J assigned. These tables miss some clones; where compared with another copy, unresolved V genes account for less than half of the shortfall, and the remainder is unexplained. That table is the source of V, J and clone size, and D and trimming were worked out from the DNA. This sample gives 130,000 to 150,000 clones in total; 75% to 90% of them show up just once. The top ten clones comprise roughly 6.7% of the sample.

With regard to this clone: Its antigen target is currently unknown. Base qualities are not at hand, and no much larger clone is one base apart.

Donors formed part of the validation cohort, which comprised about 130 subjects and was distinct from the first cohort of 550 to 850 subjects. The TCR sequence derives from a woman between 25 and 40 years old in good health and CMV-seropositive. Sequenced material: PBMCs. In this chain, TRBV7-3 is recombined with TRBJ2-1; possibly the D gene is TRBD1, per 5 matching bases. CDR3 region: CASSPLAGPYNEQFF. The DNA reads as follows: TGTGCCAGCAGTCCCTTAGCAGGGCCCTACAATGAGCAGTTCTTC.